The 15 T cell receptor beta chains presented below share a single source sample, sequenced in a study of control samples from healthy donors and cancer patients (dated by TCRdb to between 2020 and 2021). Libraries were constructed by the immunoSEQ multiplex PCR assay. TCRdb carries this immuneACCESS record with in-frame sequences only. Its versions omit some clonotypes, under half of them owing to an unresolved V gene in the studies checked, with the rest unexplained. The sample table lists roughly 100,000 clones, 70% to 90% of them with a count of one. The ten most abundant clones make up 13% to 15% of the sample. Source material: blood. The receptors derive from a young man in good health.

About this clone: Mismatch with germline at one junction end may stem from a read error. In DNA, the CDR3 is TGCGCCAGCAGCCTAGAGTGGGACAGCCCATACACATTCTTT. It specifies CASSLEWDSPYTFF. The genes are TRBV5-1 and TRBJ1-3; 7 nucleotides agree with TRBD1. CDR1 SGHRS and CDR2 YFSETQ come from the germline V gene. There are 14 residues in the CDR3.

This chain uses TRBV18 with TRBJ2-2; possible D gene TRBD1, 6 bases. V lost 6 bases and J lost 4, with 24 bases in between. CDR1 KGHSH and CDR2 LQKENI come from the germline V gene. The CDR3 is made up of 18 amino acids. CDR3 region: CASSPRGTSTAGTGELFF. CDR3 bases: TGTGCCAGCTCCCCTAGGGGGACCTCCACCGCGGGCACCGGGGAGCTGTTTTTT.

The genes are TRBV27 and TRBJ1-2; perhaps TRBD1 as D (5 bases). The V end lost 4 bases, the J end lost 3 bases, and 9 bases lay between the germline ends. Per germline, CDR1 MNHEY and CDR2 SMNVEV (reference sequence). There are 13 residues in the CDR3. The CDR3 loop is CASSSQGYYGYTF. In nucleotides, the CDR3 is TGTGCCAGCAGTTCTCAGGGCTACTATGGCTACACCTTC.

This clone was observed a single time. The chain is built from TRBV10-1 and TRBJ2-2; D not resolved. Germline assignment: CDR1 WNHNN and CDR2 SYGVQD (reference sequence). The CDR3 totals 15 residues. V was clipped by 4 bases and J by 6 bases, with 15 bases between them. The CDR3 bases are TGCGCCAGCAGTGGACGCAGGTCCCCCTCCGGGGAGCTGTTTTTT. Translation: CASSGRRSPSGELFF.

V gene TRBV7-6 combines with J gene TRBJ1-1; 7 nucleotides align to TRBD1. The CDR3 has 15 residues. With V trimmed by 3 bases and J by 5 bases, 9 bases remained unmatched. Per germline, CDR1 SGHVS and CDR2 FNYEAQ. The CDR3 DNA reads TGTGCCAGCAGCTTCCACCCGTCAGGGGGGACTGAAGCTTTCTTT. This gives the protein CASSFHPSGGTEAFF.

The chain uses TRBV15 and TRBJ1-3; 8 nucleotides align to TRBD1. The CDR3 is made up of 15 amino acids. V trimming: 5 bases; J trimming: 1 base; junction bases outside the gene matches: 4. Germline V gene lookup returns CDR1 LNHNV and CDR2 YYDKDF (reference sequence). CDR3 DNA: TGTGCCACCAGCTCTCGGACAGGGTCTGGAAACACCATATATTTT. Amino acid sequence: CATSSRTGSGNTIYF.

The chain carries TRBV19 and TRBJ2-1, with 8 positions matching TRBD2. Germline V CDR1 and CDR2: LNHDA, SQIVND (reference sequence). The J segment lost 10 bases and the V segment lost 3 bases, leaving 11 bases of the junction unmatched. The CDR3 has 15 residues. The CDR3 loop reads CASSIMRAGGSEQFF. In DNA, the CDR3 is TGTGCCAGTAGTATTATGAGGGCGGGAGGCTCCGAGCAGTTCTTC.

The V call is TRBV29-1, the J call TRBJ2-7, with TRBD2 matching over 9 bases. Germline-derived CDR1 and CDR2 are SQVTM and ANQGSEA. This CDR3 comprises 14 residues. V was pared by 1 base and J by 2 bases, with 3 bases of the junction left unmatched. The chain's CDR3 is CSVEGGRGPYEQYF. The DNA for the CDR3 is TGCAGCGTTGAAGGCGGGAGGGGGCCCTACGAGCAGTACTTC.

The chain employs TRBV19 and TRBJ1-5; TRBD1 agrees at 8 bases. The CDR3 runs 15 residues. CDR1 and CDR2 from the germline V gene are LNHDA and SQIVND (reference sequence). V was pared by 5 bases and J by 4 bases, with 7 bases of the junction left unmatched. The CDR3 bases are TGTGCCAGTAGTGACGCCGGACAGGGAAATCAGCCCCAGCATTTT. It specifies CASSDAGQGNQPQHF.

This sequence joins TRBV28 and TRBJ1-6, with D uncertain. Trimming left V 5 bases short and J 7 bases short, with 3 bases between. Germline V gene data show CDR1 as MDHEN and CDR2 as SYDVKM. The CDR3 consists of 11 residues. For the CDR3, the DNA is TGTGCCAGCAGTACGAATTCACCCCTCCACTTT. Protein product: CASSTNSPLHF.

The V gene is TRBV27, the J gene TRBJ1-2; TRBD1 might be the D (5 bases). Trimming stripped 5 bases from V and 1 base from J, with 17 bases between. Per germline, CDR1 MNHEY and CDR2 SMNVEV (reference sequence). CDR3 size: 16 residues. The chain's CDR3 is CASSPRGGRFNYGYTF. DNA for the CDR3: TGTGCCAGCAGTCCCCGGGGGGGTCGGTTTAACTATGGCTACACCTTC.

The CDR3 protein is CASSLDRGGRMETQYF. The DNA for the CDR3 is TGTGCCAGCAGCTTAGATCGAGGGGGGCGGATGGAGACCCAGTACTTC. The chain recombines TRBV11-2 with TRBJ2-5; D is tentatively TRBD1 or TRBD2 (6 bases each). The V end lost 0 bases, the J end lost 5 bases, and 16 bases lay between the germline ends. The CDR3 extends over 16 amino acids. The germline CDR1 and CDR2 sequences are SGHAT and FQNNGV.

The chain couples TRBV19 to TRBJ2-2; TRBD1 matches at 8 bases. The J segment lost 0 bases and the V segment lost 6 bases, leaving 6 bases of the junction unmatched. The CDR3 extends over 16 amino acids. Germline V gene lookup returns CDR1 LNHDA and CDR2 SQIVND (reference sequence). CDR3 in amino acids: CASRRQGLTNTGELFF. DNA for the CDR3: TGTGCCAGTAGGAGACAGGGGCTGACGAACACCGGGGAGCTGTTTTTT.

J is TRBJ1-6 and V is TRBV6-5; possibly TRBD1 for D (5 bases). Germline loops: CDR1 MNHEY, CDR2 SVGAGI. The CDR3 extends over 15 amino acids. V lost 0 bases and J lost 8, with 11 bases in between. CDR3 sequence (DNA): TGTGCCAGCAGTTACTCTGGGGGTGGGGATTCACCCCTCCACTTT. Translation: CASSYSGGGDSPLHF.

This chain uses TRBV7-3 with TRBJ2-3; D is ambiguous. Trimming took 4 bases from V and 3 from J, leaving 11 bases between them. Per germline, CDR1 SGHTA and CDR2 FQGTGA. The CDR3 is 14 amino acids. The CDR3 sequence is CASSSQVATDTQYF. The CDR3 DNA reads TGTGCCAGCAGCTCCCAGGTCGCGACAGATACGCAGTATTTT.